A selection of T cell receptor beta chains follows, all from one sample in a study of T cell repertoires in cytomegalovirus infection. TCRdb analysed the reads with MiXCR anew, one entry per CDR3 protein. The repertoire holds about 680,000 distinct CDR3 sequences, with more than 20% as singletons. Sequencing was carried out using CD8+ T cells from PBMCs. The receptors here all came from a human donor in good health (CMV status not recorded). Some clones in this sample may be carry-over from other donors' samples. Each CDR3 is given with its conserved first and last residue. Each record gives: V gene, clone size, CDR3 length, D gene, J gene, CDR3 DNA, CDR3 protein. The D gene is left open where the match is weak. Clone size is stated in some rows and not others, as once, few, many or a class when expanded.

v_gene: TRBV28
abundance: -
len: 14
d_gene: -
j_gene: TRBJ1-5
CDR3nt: TGTGCCAGCAGTTCTACAGGGTATATGCAGCCCCAGCATTTT
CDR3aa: CASSSTGYMQPQHF

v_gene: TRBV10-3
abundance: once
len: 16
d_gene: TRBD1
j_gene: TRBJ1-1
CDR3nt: TGTGCCATCAGTGATTACCCCAGGACAGGGGTCACTGAAGCTTTCTTT
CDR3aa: CAISDYPRTGVTEAFF

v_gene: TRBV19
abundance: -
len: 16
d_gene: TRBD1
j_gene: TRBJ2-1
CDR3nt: TGTGCCAGTAGTACAACCCGGGACAGGACCTACAATGAGCAGTTCTTC
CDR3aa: CASSTTRDRTYNEQFF

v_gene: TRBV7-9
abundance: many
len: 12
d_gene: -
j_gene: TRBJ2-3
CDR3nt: TGTGCCAGCAGCACGCGATGGGATACGCAGTATTTT
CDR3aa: CASSTRWDTQYF

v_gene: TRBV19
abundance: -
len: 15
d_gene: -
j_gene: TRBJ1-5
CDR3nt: TGTGCCAGTAGAAATGGCCCCAACGACAATCAGCCCCAGCATTTT
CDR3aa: CASRNGPNDNQPQHF

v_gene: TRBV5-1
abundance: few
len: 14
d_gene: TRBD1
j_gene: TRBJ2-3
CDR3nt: TGCGCCAGCAGCGGGACCGGGACAGGTCCCACGCAGTATTTT
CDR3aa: CASSGTGTGPTQYF

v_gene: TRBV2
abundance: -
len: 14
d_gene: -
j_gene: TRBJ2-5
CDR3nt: TGTGCCAGCAGTGTATCTACAGTCCAAGAGACCCAGTACTTC
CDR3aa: CASSVSTVQETQYF

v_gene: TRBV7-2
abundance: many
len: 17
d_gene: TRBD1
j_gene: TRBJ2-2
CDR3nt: TGTGCCAGCAGCTTACCCCTGGACAGGGCTAACACCGGGGAGCTGTTTTTT
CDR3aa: CASSLPLDRANTGELFF

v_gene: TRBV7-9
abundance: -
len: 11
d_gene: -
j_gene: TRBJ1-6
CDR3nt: TGTGCCAGCAGCTTACAGTCACCCCTCCACTTT
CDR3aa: CASSLQSPLHF

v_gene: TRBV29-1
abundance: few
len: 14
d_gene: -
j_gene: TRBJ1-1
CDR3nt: TGCAGCGTTGCGGGGGGGTTCGAGAACACTGAAGCTTTCTTT
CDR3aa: CSVAGGFENTEAFF

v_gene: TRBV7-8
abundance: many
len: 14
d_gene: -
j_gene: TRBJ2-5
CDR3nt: TGTGCCAGCAGATCAAGGGGGGTAGGAGAGACCCAGTACTTC
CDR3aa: CASRSRGVGETQYF

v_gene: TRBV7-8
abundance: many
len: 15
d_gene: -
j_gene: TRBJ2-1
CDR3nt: TGTGCCAGCAGCTTAGAGCAGGCCTTGGGCGATGAGCAGTTCTTC
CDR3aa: CASSLEQALGDEQFF

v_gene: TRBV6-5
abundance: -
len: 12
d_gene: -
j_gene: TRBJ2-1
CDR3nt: TGTGCCAGCAGTTCGGCCGGGACAAAGCAGTTCTTC
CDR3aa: CASSSAGTKQFF

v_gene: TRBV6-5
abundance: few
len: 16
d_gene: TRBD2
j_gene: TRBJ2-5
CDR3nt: TGTGCCAGCAGTCCCCTGAGCGGGGGGCCCGAAGAGACCCAGTACTTC
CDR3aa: CASSPLSGGPEETQYF

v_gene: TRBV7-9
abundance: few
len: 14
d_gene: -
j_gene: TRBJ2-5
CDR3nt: TGTGCCAGCAGCTTAAGTGGGATCCAAGAGACCCAGTACTTC
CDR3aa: CASSLSGIQETQYF

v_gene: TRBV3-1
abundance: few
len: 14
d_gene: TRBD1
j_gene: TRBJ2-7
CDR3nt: TGTGCCAGCAGCTCGGGACAGGGGGCTCGGGAGCAGTACTTC
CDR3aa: CASSSGQGAREQYF

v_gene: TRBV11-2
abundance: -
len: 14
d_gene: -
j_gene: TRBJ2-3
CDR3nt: TGTGCCAGCAGCTTAAATTGGGGCGCGGATACGCAGTATTTT
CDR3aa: CASSLNWGADTQYF

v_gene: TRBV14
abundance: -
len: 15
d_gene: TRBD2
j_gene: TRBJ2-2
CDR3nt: TGTGCCAGCACCTCGACTAGCGCAGGTTCCGGGGAGCTGTTTTTT
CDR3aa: CASTSTSAGSGELFF

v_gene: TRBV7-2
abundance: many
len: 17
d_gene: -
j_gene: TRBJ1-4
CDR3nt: TGTGCCAGCAGCCCCGACGGGACGGATGCAACTAATGAAAAACTGTTTTTT
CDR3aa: CASSPDGTDATNEKLFF

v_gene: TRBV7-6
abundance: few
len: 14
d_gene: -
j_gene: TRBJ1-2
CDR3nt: TGTGCCAGCAGCTTAGTACAGTTTTTATATGGCTACACCTTC
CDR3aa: CASSLVQFLYGYTF

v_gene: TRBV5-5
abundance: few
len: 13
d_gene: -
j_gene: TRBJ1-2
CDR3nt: TGTGCCAGCAGAGACCGACCAGGGCTTGGCTACACCTTC
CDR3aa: CASRDRPGLGYTF

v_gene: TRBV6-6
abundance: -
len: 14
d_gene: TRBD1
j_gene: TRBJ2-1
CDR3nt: TGTGCCAGTCAACGGACAGGTTCCTACAATGAGCAGTTCTTC
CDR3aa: CASQRTGSYNEQFF

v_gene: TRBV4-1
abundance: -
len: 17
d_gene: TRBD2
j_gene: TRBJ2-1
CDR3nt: TGCGCCAGCAGCCCGGGCGGTAGCGGGGGGGCTCGGGATGAGCAGTTCTTC
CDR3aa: CASSPGGSGGARDEQFF

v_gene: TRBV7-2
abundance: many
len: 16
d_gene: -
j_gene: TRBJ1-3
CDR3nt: TGTGCCAGCAGCCTTCGTCCACAGGGCTCTGGAAACACCATATATTTT
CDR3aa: CASSLRPQGSGNTIYF

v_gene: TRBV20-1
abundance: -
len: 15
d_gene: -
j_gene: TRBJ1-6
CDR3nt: TGCAGTGCTAGAGATCCGTCAGGGTCAAATTCACCCCTCCACTTT
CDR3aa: CSARDPSGSNSPLHF

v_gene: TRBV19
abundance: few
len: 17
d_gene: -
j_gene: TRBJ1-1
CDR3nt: TGTGCCAGTAGTATAGGAGGCCGGGACGGAAGGAACACTGAAGCTTTCTTT
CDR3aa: CASSIGGRDGRNTEAFF

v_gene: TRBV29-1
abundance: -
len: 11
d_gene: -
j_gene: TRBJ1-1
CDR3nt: TGCAGCGTTGGGGGCACGCTTGAAGCTTTCTTT
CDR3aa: CSVGGTLEAFF

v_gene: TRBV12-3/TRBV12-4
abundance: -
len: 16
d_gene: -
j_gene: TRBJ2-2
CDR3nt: TGTGCCAGCACCATCGCGGGTCTTCAAGTCGCCGGGGAGCTGTTTTTT
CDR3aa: CASTIAGLQVAGELFF

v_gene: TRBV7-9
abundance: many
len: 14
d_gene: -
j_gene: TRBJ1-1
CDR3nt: TGTGCCAGCAGCTTATTGGCGGAAAACACTGAAGCTTTCTTT
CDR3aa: CASSLLAENTEAFF

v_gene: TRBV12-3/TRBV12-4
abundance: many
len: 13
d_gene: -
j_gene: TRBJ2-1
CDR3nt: TGTGCCAGCGGGCAGGGTTTCTACAATGAGCAGTTCTTC
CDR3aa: CASGQGFYNEQFF

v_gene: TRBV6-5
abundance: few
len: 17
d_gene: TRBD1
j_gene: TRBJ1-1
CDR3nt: TGTGCCAGCAGTTACTTCTATTTGGGACAGACGAACACTGAAGCTTTCTTT
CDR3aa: CASSYFYLGQTNTEAFF

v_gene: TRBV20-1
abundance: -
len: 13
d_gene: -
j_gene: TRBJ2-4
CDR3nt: TGCAGTGCCACCGGGGTGACCAAAAACATTCAGTACTTC
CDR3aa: CSATGVTKNIQYF

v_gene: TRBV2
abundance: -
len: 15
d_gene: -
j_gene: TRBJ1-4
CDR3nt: TGTGCCAGCAGAGCGACATGGGGGAGCGGTGAAAAACTGTTTTTT
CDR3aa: CASRATWGSGEKLFF

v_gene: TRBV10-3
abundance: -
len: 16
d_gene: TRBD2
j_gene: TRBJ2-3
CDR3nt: TGTGCCATCAGAACTCTCGGCGGGGGGGCCAAAGATACGCAGTATTTT
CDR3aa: CAIRTLGGGAKDTQYF

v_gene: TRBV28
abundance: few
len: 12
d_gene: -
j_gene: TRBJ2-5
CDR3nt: TGTGCCAGCAGTTACCACCAAGAGACCCAGTACTTC
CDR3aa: CASSYHQETQYF

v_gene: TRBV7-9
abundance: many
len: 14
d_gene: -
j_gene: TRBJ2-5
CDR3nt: TGTGCCAGCAGCCCCGTAGGACTCCAAGAGACCCAGTACTTC
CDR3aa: CASSPVGLQETQYF

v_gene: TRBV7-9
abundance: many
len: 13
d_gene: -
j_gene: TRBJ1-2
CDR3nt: TGTGCCAGCAGCAGCCCGGGAGGGGACGGCTACACCTTC
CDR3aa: CASSSPGGDGYTF

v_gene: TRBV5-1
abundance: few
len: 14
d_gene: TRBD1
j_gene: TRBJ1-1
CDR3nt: TGCGCCAGCAGCTACCGGGACAGGGGAGCTGAAGCTTTCTTT
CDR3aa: CASSYRDRGAEAFF

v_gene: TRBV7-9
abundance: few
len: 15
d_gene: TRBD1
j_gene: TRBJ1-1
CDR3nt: TGTGCCAGCAGCCCAGACAGGGGGCGAGGCACTGAAGCTTTCTTT
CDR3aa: CASSPDRGRGTEAFF

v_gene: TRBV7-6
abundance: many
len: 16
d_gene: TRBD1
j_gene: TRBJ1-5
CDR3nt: TGTGCCAGCAGCCCCGAACAGGGGGGCAGCAATCAGCCCCAGCATTTT
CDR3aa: CASSPEQGGSNQPQHF

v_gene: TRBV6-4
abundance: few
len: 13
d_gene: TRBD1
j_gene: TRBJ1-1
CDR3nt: TGTGCCAGCAGAGGACAGGGGGTCACTGAAGCTTTCTTT
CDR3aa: CASRGQGVTEAFF